The 28 T cell receptor beta chains presented below share a single source sample, sequenced in a study of control samples from healthy donors and cancer patients. Sequencing was performed with immunoSEQ multiplex PCR; in TCRdb, only in-frame clones are kept and a portion is missing. This table holds about 120,000 clones, roughly nine tenths found once. The source material was blood. Every receptor here comes from a young woman in good health.

The chain combines TRBV27 with TRBJ2-2; D remains ambiguous. The length of the CDR3 is 14 residues. Germline V gene sequence: CDR1 MNHEY, CDR2 SMNVEV (reference sequence). The V gene lost 0 bases and the J gene lost 5 bases, with 7 bases spanning the gap. CDR3 DNA sequence: TGTGCCAGCAGTTTATCCGGATCTACCGGGGAGCTGTTTTTT. Amino acids: CASSLSGSTGELFF.

CDR3 bases: TGTGCCAGCAGCGGAGGACGGGCGAATCAGCCCCAGCATTTT. Its translation is CASSGGRANQPQHF. The rearrangement joins TRBV5-8 to TRBJ1-5; D call uncertain. The length of the CDR3 is 14 residues. Germline-derived CDR1 and CDR2 are SGHTS and YDEGEE. Trimming removed 4 bases at V and 4 bases at J, with 12 bases between.

This rearrangement joins TRBV19 to TRBJ2-3; the D gene is possibly TRBD2 (6 bases). The germline gives CDR1 LNHDA, CDR2 SQIVND (reference sequence). The CDR3 consists of 15 residues. V was clipped by 3 bases and J by 2 bases, with 12 bases between them. CDR3 amino acids: CASSMNGGLTDTQYF. The CDR3 DNA reads TGTGCCAGTAGTATGAACGGGGGACTCACAGATACGCAGTATTTT. The variable domain in full, with the rest retrieved from reference TRBV19 and TRBJ2-3, is DGGITQSPKYLFRKEGQNVTLSCEQNLNHDAMYWYRQDPGQGLRLIYYSQIVNDFQKGDIAEGYSVSREKKESFPLTVTSAQKNPTAFYLCASSMNGGLTDTQYFGPGTRLTVL.

The count of this clone is one. This chain connects TRBV10-3 to TRBJ1-1, with D maybe TRBD1 (6 bases). CDR1 is ENHRY, CDR2 SYGVKD, per germline. The CDR3 covers 13 residues. Trimming removed 6 bases from V and 0 bases from J, with 8 bases in between. In DNA, the CDR3 is TGTGCCATCAGGGGACAAGTGAACACTGAAGCTTTCTTT. Encoded protein: CAIRGQVNTEAFF.

The gene calls are TRBV10-3 and TRBJ2-7, with 9 positions matching TRBD1. V lost 2 bases and J lost 3; bases outside the gene matches: 2. The CDR3 is 14 amino acids. Germline CDR1 is ENHRY and CDR2 is SYGVKD. The DNA for the CDR3 is TGTGCCATCAGTGAGGGGACAGGGATCTACGAGCAGTACTTC. Protein: CAISEGTGIYEQYF.

The sample holds one count of this clone. Here the CDR3 reads CASRFSGRIYEQYF. CDR3 DNA sequence: TGTGCCAGCAGATTTAGCGGGAGGATCTACGAGCAGTACTTC. J is TRBJ2-7 and V is TRBV28; the match to TRBD2 covers 10 bases. CDR1 and CDR2 (germline): MDHEN, SYDVKM. With 6 bases clipped from V and 3 bases from J, the junction kept 5 bases outside the gene matches. This CDR3 is 14 amino acids long.

V gene TRBV30 combines with J gene TRBJ1-2; D may be TRBD1 (5 bases). The CDR3 has 12 amino acids. The germline V gene has CDR1 GTSNPN and CDR2 SVGIG (reference sequence). Trimming stripped 2 bases from V and 4 bases from J, with 8 bases between. The CDR3 DNA sequence: TGTGCCTGGAGTTCAGGGACCTATGGCTACACCTTC. As protein: CAWSSGTYGYTF.

The rearrangement links TRBV27 to TRBJ2-7; no reliable D call. Trimming took off 6 bases at V and 4 bases at J, with 7 bases between the two ends. The V gene's germline CDR1 is MNHEY and CDR2 SMNVEV (reference sequence). CDR3 length: 11 amino acids. The CDR3 bases are TGTGCCAGCAGACGCAAATACGAGCAGTACTTC. It encodes CASRRKYEQYF.

This rearrangement joins TRBV18 to TRBJ2-1; 8 bases map to TRBD2. In germline, CDR1 is KGHSH, CDR2 LQKENI. Unmatched junction bases numbered 8, after V lost 3 bases and J lost 10 bases. The CDR3 runs 14 residues. The DNA of the CDR3 is TGTGCCAGCTCACCCTCCCAAGCTAGCGGGGAGCAGTTCTTC. Amino acid sequence: CASSPSQASGEQFF.

The genes are TRBV7-3 and TRBJ2-1; a possible D gene is TRBD2 (5 bases). Deletions cut 6 bases from V and 10 bases from J, with 19 bases between. Germline-derived CDR1 and CDR2 are SGHTA and FQGTGA. This CDR3 spans 14 amino acids. The CDR3: CASSPAVLGGEQFF. CDR3 DNA sequence: TGTGCCAGCAGTCCCGCGGTCCTTGGAGGCGAGCAGTTCTTC.

The chain links TRBV6-2 or TRBV6-3 to TRBJ2-7; 8 bases fit TRBD1. This CDR3 is 17 amino acids long. From germline, CDR1 is MNHEY and CDR2 SVGEGT. J was trimmed by 2 bases and V by 6 bases; bases with no gene match: 15. The CDR3 loop reads CASSSYPGQGAPYEQYF. The CDR3 DNA is TGTGCCAGCAGCTCCTACCCCGGACAGGGTGCCCCCTACGAGCAGTACTTC.

The rearrangement joins TRBV11-3 to TRBJ2-4, with D perhaps TRBD1 (6 bases). The germline V gene has CDR1 SGHNT and CDR2 YENEEA. The CDR3 sequence is 13 residues long. Trimming removed 3 bases from V and 4 bases from J, with 7 bases in between. The DNA of the CDR3 is TGTGCCAGCAGCTTGGGGACAAAAAACATTCAGTACTTC. Translation: CASSLGTKNIQYF.

The CDR3 protein is CASSFEQYF. The DNA for the CDR3 is TGTGCCAGCAGCTTTGAGCAGTACTTC. V usage is TRBV5-4 and J usage is TRBJ2-7; D ambiguous. Per the germline V gene, CDR1 is SGHNT and CDR2 is YYREEE (reference sequence). Trimming cost V 2 bases and J 7 bases, with 1 base left between them. The CDR3 has 9 amino acids.

The chain joins TRBV4-3 to TRBJ1-1, with a possible D match to TRBD1 (5 bases). Trimming cost V 9 bases and J 0 bases, with 14 bases left between them. The CDR3 contains 14 residues. Germline V lookup: CDR1 LGHNA, CDR2 YSLEER. CDR3 bases: TGCGCCAGTAAAACAGGACATCTGAACACTGAAGCTTTCTTT. Residues: CASKTGHLNTEAFF.

The chain carries TRBV7-8 and TRBJ1-5; TRBD1 aligns across 11 bases. The V gene's germline CDR1 is SGHVS and CDR2 FQNEAQ. There are 18 residues in the CDR3. Trimming cost V 5 bases and J 2 bases; bases outside gene matches: 11. CDR3 nucleotides: TGTGCCAGCAGCCGGACAGGGGGCGCCGATATGGGCAATCAGCCCCAGCATTTT. Translating it yields CASSRTGGADMGNQPQHF.

V usage is TRBV30 and J usage is TRBJ2-1; tentatively, D is TRBD2 (5 bases). In germline, CDR1 is GTSNPN, CDR2 SVGIG (reference sequence). Trimming removed 0 bases from V and 0 bases from J, with 24 bases in between. The CDR3 totals 20 residues. The CDR3 sequence: CAWSVGRRYREKSSYNEQFF. The CDR3 DNA follows: TGTGCCTGGAGTGTTGGACGACGGTACCGGGAAAAGAGCTCCTACAATGAGCAGTTCTTC.

The CDR3 region has the DNA TGTGCCAGCAGTTTAAGGTCGGCAGGGGGCCTCAGGGAGCTGTTTTTT. This gives the protein CASSLRSAGGLRELFF. The genes are TRBV27 and TRBJ2-2; 8 nucleotides agree with TRBD1. Germline CDR1 reads MNHEY; CDR2 reads SMNVEV (reference sequence). The V gene end was trimmed by 2 bases and the J gene end by 9 bases; junction bases not matched to a gene: 11. This CDR3 has 16 residues.

The chain recombines TRBV9 with TRBJ2-7; 8 nucleotides line up with TRBD1. Germline V CDR1 and CDR2: SGDLS, YYNGEE. The CDR3 is made up of 12 amino acids. Trimming cost V 3 bases and J 10 bases; bases outside gene matches: 6. CDR3 amino acids: CASSAGTGSQYF. Here the CDR3 DNA reads TGTGCCAGCAGCGCCGGGACAGGTAGCCAGTACTTC.

In regard to this clone: The sample holds other DNA sequences that translate to the same CDR3. The chain carries TRBV7-2 and TRBJ1-2; D is ambiguous. This CDR3 has 11 amino acids. Trimming left V 3 bases short and J 2 bases short, with 1 base between. Looked up from germline, CDR1 is SGHTA and CDR2 is FQGNSA. The CDR3 is CASSLNYGYTF. CDR3 nucleotide sequence: TGTGCCAGCAGCTTGAACTATGGCTACACCTTC.

This rearrangement joins TRBV4-3 to TRBJ1-4; D may be TRBD1 (5 bases). V was pared by 4 bases and J by 7 bases, with 10 bases between. The CDR3 is 13 amino acids. Germline CDR1 is LGHNA and CDR2 is YSLEER. CDR3 nucleotide sequence: TGCGCCAGCAGCCGCCTCCAGGGTGAAAAACTGTTTTTT. It is translated as CASSRLQGEKLFF.

The chain combines TRBV10-2 with TRBJ2-3; a weak D match, TRBD1 (7 bases). V lost 4 bases and J 3 bases, leaving 14 bases between the germline ends. CDR1 and CDR2 from the germline V gene are WSHSY and SAAADI. The CDR3 is made up of 15 amino acids. The CDR3 region is CASSGRDRGTDTQYF. CDR3 in DNA: TGCGCCAGCAGTGGGAGGGACAGAGGTACAGATACGCAGTATTTT.

The chain carries TRBV11-2 and TRBJ2-7, with D possibly matching TRBD2 (5 bases). The CDR3 has 14 residues. Germline V gives CDR1 SGHAT, CDR2 FQNNGV. Trimming took off 3 bases at V and 0 bases at J, with 9 bases between the two ends. The CDR3 here is CASSFTLASYEQYF. CDR3 DNA: TGTGCCAGCAGCTTTACGCTAGCCTCCTACGAGCAGTACTTC.

The chain uses TRBV4-1 and TRBJ2-3; 7 nucleotides match TRBD1. The CDR3 runs to 14 residues. J lost 4 bases, V lost 1 base, and 2 bases had no gene match. Per the germline V gene, CDR1 is MGHRA and CDR2 is YSYEKL. CDR3 sequence (DNA): TGCGCCAGCAGCCAAGTAGGGACAGCAGATACGCAGTATTTT. Translation: CASSQVGTADTQYF.

Only one count was recorded for this clone. V is TRBV3-1 (or the pseudogene TRBV3-2) and J is TRBJ2-5; D possibly corresponds to TRBD1 (6 bases). The germline gives CDR1 LGHDT, CDR2 YNNKEL (reference sequence). The CDR3 length is 15 residues. V dropped 1 base and J dropped 2 bases, with 11 bases sitting between them. For the CDR3, the DNA is TGTGCCAGCAGCCAAGTGGTAGGGGGTCAAGAGACCCAGTACTTC. Its translation is CASSQVVGGQETQYF.

The J gene is TRBJ2-7, the V gene TRBV5-1, with 9 bases matching TRBD1. Germline CDR1 reads SGHRS; CDR2 reads YFSETQ. This CDR3 spans 12 amino acids. V was pared by 4 bases and J by 4 bases, with 0 bases of the junction left unmatched. The CDR3 DNA sequence: TGCGCCAGCAGCGGGACAGGGTACGAGCAGTACTTC. Protein product: CASSGTGYEQYF.

The chain links TRBV6-5 to TRBJ1-1, with D hard to call. The CDR3 runs 16 residues. Germline CDR1 MNHEY, CDR2 SVGAGI. Trimming shortened V by 6 bases and J by 1 base, and 18 bases separated the two germline ends. CDR3 amino acids: CASSYPTQRGNTEAFF. In DNA, the CDR3 is TGTGCCAGCAGCTACCCTACCCAAAGAGGGAACACTGAAGCTTTCTTT.

The chain combines TRBV6-5 with TRBJ1-3, with no clear D. Germline V CDR1 and CDR2: MNHEY, SVGAGI. This CDR3 has 14 amino acids. Trimming shortened V by 4 bases and J by 0 bases, and 7 bases separated the two germline ends. The CDR3 nucleotides read TGTGCCAGCAGTTCAGAGAGCTCTGGAAACACCATATATTTT. Amino acids: CASSSESSGNTIYF.

The rearrangement uses TRBV4-1 and TRBJ1-1; TRBD1 is a possible D gene (5 bases). Germline CDR1 reads MGHRA; CDR2 reads YSYEKL. There are 14 residues in the CDR3. The V end lost 2 bases, the J end lost 10 bases, and 17 bases lay between the germline ends. The CDR3 region has the DNA TGCGCCAGCAGCCAACGATCGGGGGGATCAAGAGCTTTCTTT. Protein sequence: CASSQRSGGSRAFF.